This is a list of T cell receptor beta chains from one sample in a study of multiple sclerosis patients with progressive multifocal leukoencephalopathy. The method was immunoSEQ multiplex PCR; TCRdb's version includes in-frame clones alone and lacks a portion of them. Here the sample spans some 30,000 clones, roughly nine tenths being singletons. Material: PBMCs, obtained from a patient treated with natalizumab. The receptors derive from a human donor with multiple sclerosis. Both conserved end residues are part of each CDR3. A D gene is named only where the DNA matches it firmly. A row's size may be missing; if present it is once, few, many or a size class.

abundance	d_gene	v_gene	j_gene	CDR3nt	CDR3aa
.	.	TRBV7-9	TRBJ2-5	TGTGCCAGCAGAGTCTCCGGGGAAGAGACCCAGTACTTC	CASRVSGEETQYF
.	.	TRBV14	TRBJ1-1	TGTGCCAGCAGCCAAGGGGGGGGGCTTGAAGCTTTCTTT	CASSQGGGLEAFF
once	TRBD2	TRBV7-9	TRBJ2-3	TGTGCCAGCAGCCTTATCCTAGCGGGAGGGAGCACAGATACGCAGTATTTT	CASSLILAGGSTDTQYF
.	.	TRBV28	TRBJ2-1	TGTGCCAGCAGTCACAGGAATGAGCAGTTCTTC	CASSHRNEQFF
.	.	TRBV2	TRBJ1-6	TGTGCCAGCAGGGACAGACCAAATTCACCCCTCCACTTT	CASRDRPNSPLHF
.	.	TRBV28	TRBJ1-5	TGTGCCAGCAGCCCTCGGTCAGGGCGTAGCAATCAGCCCCAGCATTTT	CASSPRSGRSNQPQHF
.	.	TRBV7-8	TRBJ1-1	TGTGCCAGCAAGGGTCAGGACACTGAAGCTTTCTTT	CASKGQDTEAFF
.	.	TRBV5-1	TRBJ1-1	TGCGCCAGCAGCTTGGCCACTAGTCAGATGAACACTGAAGCTTTCTTT	CASSLATSQMNTEAFF
.	.	TRBV9	TRBJ2-3	TGTGCCAGCAGCGCAGGACGCTCCGGGGCCACAGATACGCAGTATTTT	CASSAGRSGATDTQYF
.	.	TRBV6-5	TRBJ2-7	TGTGCCAGCAGTTACTCTTCCTACGAGCAGTACTTC	CASSYSSYEQYF
few	.	TRBV4-1	TRBJ1-4	TGCGCCAGCAGCCAAGTAGGCACACTGGCAACTAATGAAAAACTGTTTTTT	CASSQVGTLATNEKLFF
.	.	TRBV15	TRBJ1-5	TGTGCCACCAGCAGAGATCGTCGGTACAATCAGCCCCAGCATTTT	CATSRDRRYNQPQHF
.	TRBD1	TRBV6-6	TRBJ1-2	TGTGCCAGCAGTTACAGGGCATCCCAGGGGGAGGGCTACACCTTC	CASSYRASQGEGYTF
.	.	TRBV29-1	TRBJ1-1	TGCAGCGTAGAAATTTGGACGGCCAAGACTGAAGCTTTCTTT	CSVEIWTAKTEAFF
.	.	TRBV28	TRBJ2-7	TGTGCCAGCAGTTGGCCGGGTGATCACTACGAGCAGTACTTC	CASSWPGDHYEQYF
.	.	TRBV5-4	TRBJ1-1	TGTGCCAGCAGCTTGGGGGCCGACACTGAAGCTTTCTTT	CASSLGADTEAFF
.	TRBD1	TRBV6-5	TRBJ1-1	TGTGCCAGCAGCCATACGGGACAGGGGGACACTGAAGCTTTCTTT	CASSHTGQGDTEAFF
.	.	TRBV5-4	TRBJ1-2	TGTGCCAGCAGCTTGGCCGTGGTTGCCACCAACTATGGCTACACCTTC	CASSLAVVATNYGYTF
.	TRBD1	TRBV11-2	TRBJ1-2	TGTGCCAGCAGCTTAGACAGGGGGCTCGGCTACACCTTC	CASSLDRGLGYTF
.	.	TRBV7-8	TRBJ2-7	TGTGCCAGCAGCTCCGATTACGAGCAGTACTTC	CASSSDYEQYF
.	TRBD2	TRBV6-1	TRBJ2-7	TGTGCCAGCCAGAAGCGGGAGCAGGGCGAGCAGTACTTC	CASQKREQGEQYF
.	TRBD1	TRBV7-9	TRBJ1-5	TGTGCCAGCAGCGACGACAGGGGGGGTCAGCCCCAGCATTTT	CASSDDRGGQPQHF
.	TRBD2	TRBV5-4	TRBJ2-1	TGTGCCAGCAGCCCTGGGACTAGCGGGGGGTACAATGAGCAGTTCTTC	CASSPGTSGGYNEQFF
.	.	TRBV19	TRBJ1-2	TGTGCCACCCAGGTCGGGGGGACTAACTATGGCTACACCTTC	CATQVGGTNYGYTF
.	.	TRBV6-5	TRBJ1-2	TGTGCCAGCAGCCCCGGGATCCCCTATGGCTACACCTTC	CASSPGIPYGYTF
.	.	TRBV29-1	TRBJ2-2	TGCAGCGTTGAGGGATTCACCGGGGAGCTGTTTTTT	CSVEGFTGELFF
.	.	TRBV2	TRBJ2-1	TGTGCCGTTCGGGGGGCGGGTAATGTAGTCAATGAGCAGTTCTTC	CAVRGAGNVVNEQFF
.	TRBD2	TRBV7-2	TRBJ2-2	TGTGCCAGCAGCTTAGAGTTTAGTCTAGCGGGCCTCACCGGGGAGCTGTTTTTT	CASSLEFSLAGLTGELFF
.	.	TRBV5-1	TRBJ1-3	TGCGCCAGCAGCCCTGATAAACCGGGAGGAAACACCATATATTTT	CASSPDKPGGNTIYF
.	TRBD2	TRBV27	TRBJ2-2	TGTGCCAGCAGTTTAAGGGGGCGGGGACTAGCGGCCAACACCGGGGAGCTGTTTTTT	CASSLRGRGLAANTGELFF
.	TRBD2	TRBV7-6	TRBJ2-1	TGTGCCAGCAGCTTAGCATTAGGCCTAGCGGGAATCCATGAGCAGTTCTTC	CASSLALGLAGIHEQFF
.	TRBD1	TRBV19	TRBJ2-4	TGTGCCAGTAGTCTCCGACAGGGGCCAAATCATATTGCCAAAAACATTCAGTACTTC	CASSLRQGPNHIAKNIQYF
.	.	TRBV14	TRBJ1-3	TGTGCCAGCAGCCAATCGGGTAGCTTAAACACCATATATTTT	CASSQSGSLNTIYF
.	.	TRBV7-8	TRBJ2-7	TGTGCCAGCAGCTTATATCTCCTAGACGAGCAGTACTTC	CASSLYLLDEQYF
.	.	TRBV9	TRBJ1-4	TGTGCCAGCAGGTTGCGCGAAAGCGAAAAACTGTTTTTT	CASRLRESEKLFF
once	.	TRBV20-1	TRBJ2-3	TGCAGTGCTAGGCGATCAGATACGCAGTATTTT	CSARRSDTQYF
.	TRBD2	TRBV15	TRBJ2-1	TGTGCCACCAGCCCCTCAAAGCGGGACTACAATGAGCAGTTCTTC	CATSPSKRDYNEQFF
.	.	TRBV5-1	TRBJ1-5	TGCGCCAGCAGCTTGGCCTCTATATCCCAGCATTTT	CASSLASISQHF
.	TRBD1	TRBV5-1	TRBJ1-1	TGCGCCAGCGGACAGGGCGCCACTGAAGCTTTCTTT	CASGQGATEAFF
.	.	TRBV11-2	TRBJ2-4	TGTGCCAGCAGCTCGGAGGTTGGTTCCTTAGCCAAAAACATTCAGTACTTC	CASSSEVGSLAKNIQYF
.	TRBD2	TRBV4-3	TRBJ2-1	TGCGCCAGCAGCCAAGAGGGACTAAGTCCGGTTGAGCAGTTCTTC	CASSQEGLSPVEQFF
.	TRBD1	TRBV19	TRBJ1-5	TGTGCCAGTAGTGGAGGAGGGGGCGGCAATCAGCCCCAGCATTTT	CASSGGGGGNQPQHF
.	TRBD1	TRBV5-1	TRBJ1-2	TGCGCCAGCAGCATGGGACAGGGCCCGTATGGCTACACCTTC	CASSMGQGPYGYTF
.	TRBD1	TRBV6-4	TRBJ2-3	TGTGCCAGCAGTGCCGGACAGGGGTTTGCAGATACGCAGTATTTT	CASSAGQGFADTQYF
.	.	TRBV19	TRBJ2-7	TGTGCCAGTAGTATAAGGGTATTATCCTCCTACGAGCAGTACTTC	CASSIRVLSSYEQYF
.	.	TRBV18	TRBJ2-7	TGTGCCAGCTCACTAGGGACCTTCTACGAGCAGTACTTC	CASSLGTFYEQYF
once	TRBD2	TRBV5-4	TRBJ2-1	TGTGCCAGCAGCTTGGGTAGCGGGGGGCCCTACAATGAGCAGTTCTTC	CASSLGSGGPYNEQFF
.	.	TRBV6-5	TRBJ1-1	TGTGCCAGCAGACTACTAAGGGGCAGAGGAACTGAAGCTTTCTTT	CASRLLRGRGTEAFF
.	TRBD2	TRBV4-3	TRBJ2-1	TGCGCCAGCAGCCAAGATCGCGGGAGTGATATGAATGAGCAGTTCTTC	CASSQDRGSDMNEQFF
.	.	TRBV9	TRBJ1-6	TGTGCCAGCAGCGCACAGTGGAGCTCACCCCTCCACTTT	CASSAQWSSPLHF
.	.	TRBV19	TRBJ1-2	TGTGCCAGTAGCTTTCTGAGAGCTAACTATGGCTACACCTTC	CASSFLRANYGYTF
.	TRBD1	TRBV5-1	TRBJ2-7	TGCGCCAGCAGGGCCGAGGTGAGGACAGGTACCTACGAGCAGTACTTC	CASRAEVRTGTYEQYF
.	TRBD2	TRBV4-1	TRBJ2-7	TGCGCCAGCAGCCAAGAGGGGGCTCTAGCGGGAGGGCAGTACTTC	CASSQEGALAGGQYF
few	.	TRBV10-3	TRBJ1-1	TGTGCCATCAGTGACGGCCTGGGCACTGAAGCTTTCTTT	CAISDGLGTEAFF
once	.	TRBV28	TRBJ1-3	TGTGCCAGCAGGCTCTGGGGGCCTGGAAACACCATATATTTT	CASRLWGPGNTIYF
.	.	TRBV28	TRBJ1-1	TGTGCCAGCCGCGTGAACACTGAAGCTTTCTTT	CASRVNTEAFF
.	TRBD2	TRBV11-2	TRBJ2-3	TGTGCCAGCAGCTTAGGGGTAGCGGGAGGCGCAGATACGCAGTATTTT	CASSLGVAGGADTQYF
.	.	TRBV20-1	TRBJ1-1	TGCAGTGCACCGGTGAACACTGAAGCTTTCTTT	CSAPVNTEAFF
.	.	TRBV5-1	TRBJ2-2	TGCGCCAGCAGCCCGGGACTCAACACCGGGGAGCTGTTTTTT	CASSPGLNTGELFF